This TCR beta chain came from a study of OX40 agonist ivuxolimab in advanced cancers. Notes on the study in general: Among patients with partial responses at 0.1-3.0 mg/kg, clonal expansion was among the lowest.

Profiled with immunoSEQ multiplex PCR; TCRdb holds only in-frame clones, not every one. Of 80,000 or so clones in the sample, approximately 92% were seen once. Samples were taken at baseline and on day 1 of cycles 4 and 7. On this clone: Its antigen is not known.

Germline assignment: CDR1 MNHEY and CDR2 SMNVEV (reference sequence). CDR3 length: 15 amino acids. The germline V and J ends were trimmed by 1 base and 4 bases, with 11 bases remaining between them. Sequences were derived from CD4+ or CD8+ T cells sorted from blood, sampled in a trial of the OX40 agonist ivuxolimab. This TCR was recovered from an adult with an advanced solid tumor such as melanoma, head and neck, liver or kidney cancer. This sequence joins TRBV27 and TRBJ1-5; the D gene is possibly TRBD1 (5 bases). CDR3 amino acids: CASSLLGARNQPQHF. DNA for the CDR3: TGTGCCAGCAGTTTATTAGGGGCGCGGAATCAGCCCCAGCATTTT.